These T cell receptor beta chains were read from a single sample in a study of cytomegalovirus exposure and HLA in healthy donors. Libraries were prepared by immunoSEQ multiplex PCR; TCRdb keeps only in-frame clonotypes and omits some of them. The sample has about 220,000 clones, about 79% seen once; the top ten hold 1.5% to 2%. The sample comprised PBMCs. The receptors here all came from a male donor in good health and CMV-seronegative. CDR3s include the opening cysteine and the closing phenylalanine or tryptophan. Each record gives: V gene, clone size, D gene, J gene, CDR3 DNA, CDR3 protein. The D gene is left open where the match is weak. Clone size appears in some rows only: once, few, many, or a class for an expanded clone.

v_gene: TRBV6-5
abundance: .
d_gene: .
j_gene: TRBJ1-2
CDR3nt: TGTGCCAGCAGCGGGGAACGGTATGGCTACACCTTC
CDR3aa: CASSGERYGYTF

v_gene: TRBV7-2
abundance: once
d_gene: .
j_gene: TRBJ2-3
CDR3nt: TGTGCCAGCAAGGAGGGCCTTAGTCCTTCAGATACGCAGTATTTT
CDR3aa: CASKEGLSPSDTQYF

v_gene: TRBV6-1
abundance: .
d_gene: .
j_gene: TRBJ2-5
CDR3nt: TGTGCCAGCCCCGGCGGGCGGGAGACCCAGTACTTC
CDR3aa: CASPGGRETQYF

v_gene: TRBV7-9
abundance: once
d_gene: .
j_gene: TRBJ2-7
CDR3nt: TGTGCCAGCAGCTTAGGGACACCGCTTTCCTACGAGCAGTACTTC
CDR3aa: CASSLGTPLSYEQYF

v_gene: TRBV27
abundance: .
d_gene: .
j_gene: TRBJ2-7
CDR3nt: TGTGCCAGCAGTTTACTCGGGAGGGGGCAGGAGCAGTACTTC
CDR3aa: CASSLLGRGQEQYF

v_gene: TRBV7-3
abundance: few
d_gene: .
j_gene: TRBJ2-7
CDR3nt: TGTGCCAGCAGCTTAAGCGGGGTAAGCTCCTACGAGCAGTACTTC
CDR3aa: CASSLSGVSSYEQYF

v_gene: TRBV28
abundance: .
d_gene: TRBD2
j_gene: TRBJ2-1
CDR3nt: TGTGCCAGCAGTACTCCGGGGGGGCGGGGTGAGCAGTTCTTC
CDR3aa: CASSTPGGRGEQFF

v_gene: TRBV11-2
abundance: .
d_gene: .
j_gene: TRBJ2-3
CDR3nt: TGTGCCAGTAACGTCTGGGCAGGGGACACAGATACGCAGTATTTT
CDR3aa: CASNVWAGDTDTQYF

v_gene: TRBV6-4
abundance: .
d_gene: .
j_gene: TRBJ1-1
CDR3nt: TGTGCCAGCAGAACTATGGGAAGGGGTGGAAACACTGAAGCTTTCTTT
CDR3aa: CASRTMGRGGNTEAFF

v_gene: TRBV28
abundance: .
d_gene: TRBD1
j_gene: TRBJ1-1
CDR3nt: TGTGCCAGCAGGATAGGACAGGTGAACACTGAAGCTTTCTTT
CDR3aa: CASRIGQVNTEAFF

v_gene: TRBV28
abundance: .
d_gene: TRBD1
j_gene: TRBJ1-2
CDR3nt: TGTGCCAGCAGTCTACCCGGGGGACAGGGGGCTCGCGGCTACACCTTC
CDR3aa: CASSLPGGQGARGYTF

v_gene: TRBV2
abundance: .
d_gene: .
j_gene: TRBJ2-7
CDR3nt: TGTGCCAGCAGTGAAGTGCGGGAGCAGTACTTC
CDR3aa: CASSEVREQYF

v_gene: TRBV7-2
abundance: .
d_gene: TRBD1
j_gene: TRBJ1-6
CDR3nt: TGTGCCAGCAGCCCCGGGACAGGGGGTCGGGCCCTCCACTTT
CDR3aa: CASSPGTGGRALHF

v_gene: TRBV11-2
abundance: few
d_gene: .
j_gene: TRBJ1-2
CDR3nt: TGTGCCAGCAGCCGCATGCCAGACACTTATGGCTACACCTTC
CDR3aa: CASSRMPDTYGYTF

v_gene: TRBV11-2
abundance: .
d_gene: .
j_gene: TRBJ2-3
CDR3nt: TGTGCCAGCAGCTTATCCCGAGGCACAGATACGCAGTATTTT
CDR3aa: CASSLSRGTDTQYF

v_gene: TRBV6-1
abundance: .
d_gene: TRBD1
j_gene: TRBJ1-3
CDR3nt: TGTGCCAGCAAACAGGGGTCCCTCTCTGGAAACACCATATATTTT
CDR3aa: CASKQGSLSGNTIYF

v_gene: TRBV4-3
abundance: .
d_gene: .
j_gene: TRBJ2-3
CDR3nt: TGCGCCAGCAGCCACGGCTTAGGAGGGAGGAAAGATACGCAGTATTTT
CDR3aa: CASSHGLGGRKDTQYF

v_gene: TRBV4-2
abundance: few
d_gene: .
j_gene: TRBJ1-6
CDR3nt: TGTGCCAGCAGCCAAGACGGGTCTATCTCACCCCTCCACTTT
CDR3aa: CASSQDGSISPLHF

v_gene: TRBV5-4
abundance: .
d_gene: TRBD1
j_gene: TRBJ1-2
CDR3nt: TGTGCCAGCAGCTTGGCCCTAGGAACAGGGGATGGCTACACCTTC
CDR3aa: CASSLALGTGDGYTF

v_gene: TRBV6-5
abundance: .
d_gene: TRBD2
j_gene: TRBJ2-3
CDR3nt: TGTGCCAGCAGTAACGGACTAGCGGGAAGGAATACGCAGTATTTT
CDR3aa: CASSNGLAGRNTQYF

v_gene: TRBV4-3
abundance: .
d_gene: TRBD2
j_gene: TRBJ2-3
CDR3nt: TGCGCCAGCAGCCAAGCCCACAGTGGGCGCGGGAGGGTATATACGCAGTATTTT
CDR3aa: CASSQAHSGRGRVYTQYF

v_gene: TRBV5-1
abundance: .
d_gene: .
j_gene: TRBJ2-1
CDR3nt: TGCGCCAGCAGCTTGGCGACAGCCTATGGCAATGAGCAGTTCTTC
CDR3aa: CASSLATAYGNEQFF

v_gene: TRBV9
abundance: once
d_gene: TRBD1
j_gene: TRBJ2-3
CDR3nt: TGTGCCAGCAGCGTAGGACAGGGGACAGATACGCAGTATTTT
CDR3aa: CASSVGQGTDTQYF

v_gene: TRBV5-1
abundance: .
d_gene: .
j_gene: TRBJ1-5
CDR3nt: TGCGCCAGCAGCCGTGCAGGGGATAGCAATCAGCCCCAGCATTTT
CDR3aa: CASSRAGDSNQPQHF

v_gene: TRBV7-6
abundance: .
d_gene: TRBD2
j_gene: TRBJ2-7
CDR3nt: TGTGCCAGCAGCTTAGCTCGGGCGGGGGGGCCGGAAGAGCAGTACTTC
CDR3aa: CASSLARAGGPEEQYF

v_gene: TRBV5-1
abundance: once
d_gene: .
j_gene: TRBJ1-1
CDR3nt: TGCGCCAGCAGCTGGGGGGTTAGAGGGACTTGGACTGAAGCTTTCTTT
CDR3aa: CASSWGVRGTWTEAFF

v_gene: TRBV9
abundance: .
d_gene: .
j_gene: TRBJ1-3
CDR3nt: TGTGCCAGCAGCCCCCAAGTCGGACACAATTCGGGAAACACCATATATTTT
CDR3aa: CASSPQVGHNSGNTIYF

v_gene: TRBV7-2
abundance: .
d_gene: .
j_gene: TRBJ1-2
CDR3nt: TGTGCCAGCAGCTTAGACAGCCTCTATGGCTACACCTTC
CDR3aa: CASSLDSLYGYTF

v_gene: TRBV5-6
abundance: .
d_gene: .
j_gene: TRBJ1-5
CDR3nt: TGTGCCAGCAGCTTGTCGTCTCCCGGCAATCAGCCCCAGCATTTT
CDR3aa: CASSLSSPGNQPQHF

v_gene: TRBV7-6
abundance: .
d_gene: TRBD1
j_gene: TRBJ2-6
CDR3nt: TGTGCCAGCAGCCCCAGAAGGACAGGGGGCTCTGGGGCCAACGTCCTGACTTTC
CDR3aa: CASSPRRTGGSGANVLTF

v_gene: TRBV7-9
abundance: .
d_gene: TRBD2
j_gene: TRBJ2-2
CDR3nt: TGTGCCAGCAGCTCTAGCGGTCCAACCGGGGAGCTGTTTTTT
CDR3aa: CASSSSGPTGELFF

v_gene: TRBV5-1
abundance: .
d_gene: TRBD1
j_gene: TRBJ2-7
CDR3nt: TGCGCCAGCAGCTTGATGTCAGGGGGCGAGCAGTACTTC
CDR3aa: CASSLMSGGEQYF

v_gene: TRBV7-3
abundance: .
d_gene: .
j_gene: TRBJ1-6
CDR3nt: TGTGCCAGCAGTGCGACGGGAGTCGACGTTTCACCCCTCCACTTT
CDR3aa: CASSATGVDVSPLHF

v_gene: TRBV27
abundance: .
d_gene: TRBD1
j_gene: TRBJ1-3
CDR3nt: TGTGCCAGCAGTCCACAGGGGTCGTCTGGAAACACCATATATTTT
CDR3aa: CASSPQGSSGNTIYF

v_gene: TRBV7-2
abundance: .
d_gene: .
j_gene: TRBJ1-1
CDR3nt: TGTGCCAGCACCCTTACTTCGGGGGGCACTGAAGCTTTCTTT
CDR3aa: CASTLTSGGTEAFF